The present T cell receptor (beta chain) was sequenced within a study of cytomegalovirus exposure and HLA in healthy donors. Looking at the study overall: Of 300 to 500 genotyped donors, 65% to 85% clustered with self-reported Caucasian donors.

About this clone itself: What it binds is not known.

Per germline, CDR1 SGHTA and CDR2 FQGNSA. With V trimmed by 3 bases and J by 5 bases, 6 bases remained unmatched. The CDR3 loop spans 15 amino acids. General study points: Both high specificity and high sensitivity reportedly marked the classifier's diagnosis of cytomegalovirus status.

The PCR was carried out with 60 Vbeta primers and 13 Jbeta primers. Sequencing used immunoSEQ multiplex PCR; TCRdb keeps in-frame clones, though not all of them. The sample carries 150,000 to 200,000 clones, roughly four fifths recorded once. The chain carries TRBV7-2 and TRBJ2-5; 10 positions agree with TRBD2. The receptor's source is a man between 18 and 35 years old in good health and CMV-seronegative. The specimen was PBMCs. CDR3 region: CASSLASGSWETQYF. Written as DNA, the CDR3 is TGTGCCAGCAGCTTGGCTAGCGGGAGCTGGGAGACCCAGTACTTC.